The clone carrying this T cell receptor (beta chain) appeared many times. Its antigen is not identified. The data were obtained in a study of response to subunit inactivated influenza vaccine. A single record per CDR3 protein comes from TCRdb applying MiXCR to the RT-PCR reads. The table includes hundreds of thousands of distinct CDR3 sequences, about 10% detected once. Study-wide results and limits: Authors suggested few new T cells are recruited by each seasonal influenza vaccination.

The data were also submitted as part of a second study, on T cells expressing NK-cell markers. From that paper: Scientists made TCR beta cDNA using 5'RACE template switching with UMIs. Most of the eight sequenced donors were HCMV-seropositive; one was seronegative. Clarity on HCMV specificity was lacking for the expanded NKG2C+ T cell clones.

This TCR was recovered from a man between 50 and 59 years old who received an inactivated influenza vaccine. The sequenced sample was PBMCs from blood, obtained on the day of vaccination.

The CDR3 DNA sequence: TGCGCCAGCAGCTTGGACGGTGAGCAGTTCTTC. This sequence encodes CASSLDGEQFF. This chain connects TRBV5-1 to TRBJ2-1; D unclear. Trimming stripped 0 bases from V and 9 bases from J, with 4 bases between. The CDR3 extends over 11 amino acids. The germline gives CDR1 SGHRS, CDR2 YFSETQ.